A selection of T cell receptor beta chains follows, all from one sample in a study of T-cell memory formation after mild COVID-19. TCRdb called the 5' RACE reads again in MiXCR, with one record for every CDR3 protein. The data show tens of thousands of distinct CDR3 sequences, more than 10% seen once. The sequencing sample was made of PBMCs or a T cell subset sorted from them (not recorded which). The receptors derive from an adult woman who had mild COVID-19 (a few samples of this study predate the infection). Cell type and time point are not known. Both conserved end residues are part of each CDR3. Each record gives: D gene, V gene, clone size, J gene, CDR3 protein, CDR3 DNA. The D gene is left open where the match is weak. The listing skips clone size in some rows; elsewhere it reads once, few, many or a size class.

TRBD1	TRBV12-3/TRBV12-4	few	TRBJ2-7	CASSGQGTFYEQYF	TGTGCCAGCAGTGGACAGGGGACTTTCTACGAGCAGTACTTC
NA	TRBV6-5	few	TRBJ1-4	CASSDESEKLFF	TGTGCCAGCAGTGATGAGAGTGAAAAACTGTTTTTT
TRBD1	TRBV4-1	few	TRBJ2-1	CASSLKWTGGGNEQFF	TGCGCCAGCAGTCTAAAGTGGACAGGGGGAGGCAATGAGCAGTTCTTC
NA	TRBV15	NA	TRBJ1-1	CATSRPKTGIEAFF	TGTGCCACCAGCAGACCAAAAACAGGGATTGAAGCTTTCTTT
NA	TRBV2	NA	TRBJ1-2	CAPLWWGANYGYTF	TGTGCTCCCCTGTGGTGGGGGGCGAACTATGGCTACACCTTC
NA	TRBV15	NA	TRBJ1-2	CATSRGKVANYGYTF	TGTGCCACCAGCAGAGGCAAGGTTGCTAACTATGGCTACACCTTC
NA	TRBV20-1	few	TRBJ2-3	CSALAGQPLDTQYF	TGCAGTGCTTTAGCGGGACAGCCCCTAGATACGCAGTATTTT
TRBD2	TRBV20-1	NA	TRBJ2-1	CSARDPTSGGNEQFF	TGCAGTGCTAGAGATCCGACTAGCGGGGGGAATGAGCAGTTCTTC
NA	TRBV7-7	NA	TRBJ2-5	CASSDGTRPLETQYF	TGTGCCAGCAGCGACGGAACTAGGCCTCTGGAGACCCAGTACTTC
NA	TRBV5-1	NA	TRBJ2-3	CASSLGQGIDTQYF	TGCGCCAGCAGCTTGGGGCAAGGGATTGATACGCAGTATTTT
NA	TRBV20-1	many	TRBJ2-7	CSARDEADPIYEQYF	TGCAGTGCTAGAGATGAGGCGGACCCAATCTACGAGCAGTACTTC
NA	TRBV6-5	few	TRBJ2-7	CASSPGYYEQYF	TGTGCCAGCAGCCCTGGGTACTACGAGCAGTACTTC
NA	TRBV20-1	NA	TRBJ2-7	CSARDSQQTSYEQYF	TGCAGTGCTAGGGACTCTCAACAAACCTCCTACGAGCAGTACTTC
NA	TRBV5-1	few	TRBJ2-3	CASSLRSTDTQYF	TGCGCCAGCAGCTTGCGTAGCACAGATACGCAGTATTTT
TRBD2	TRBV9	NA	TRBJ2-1	CASSAPVSGGTYNEQFF	TGTGCCAGCAGCGCCCCTGTCAGCGGGGGGACCTACAATGAGCAGTTCTTC
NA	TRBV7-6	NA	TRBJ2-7	CASSLVGRAGDEQYF	TGTGCCAGCAGCTTAGTAGGACGAGCTGGCGACGAGCAGTACTTC
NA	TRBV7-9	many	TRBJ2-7	CASSPVVVPWEQYF	TGTGCCAGCAGCCCAGTTGTGGTCCCTTGGGAGCAGTACTTC
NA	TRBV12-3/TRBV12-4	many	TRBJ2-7	CASSVGFYEQYF	TGTGCCAGCAGTGTGGGGTTCTACGAGCAGTACTTC
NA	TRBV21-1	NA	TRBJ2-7	CASSKTPGGIHEQYF	TGTGCCAGCAGCAAAACCCCGGGAGGGATCCACGAGCAGTACTTC
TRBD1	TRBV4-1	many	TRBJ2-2	CASSLYRGKNTGELFF	TGCGCCAGCAGCCTGTACAGGGGAAAGAACACCGGGGAGCTGTTTTTT
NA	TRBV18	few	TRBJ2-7	CASSAWDLLASEQYF	TGTGCCAGCTCAGCCTGGGACCTCTTAGCCAGCGAGCAGTACTTC
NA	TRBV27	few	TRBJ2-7	CASSLQGSYEQYF	TGTGCCAGCAGTCTACAGGGTTCCTACGAGCAGTACTTC
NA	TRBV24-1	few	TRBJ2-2	CATKEGEYAGELFF	TGTGCCACCAAGGAGGGGGAGTATGCCGGGGAGCTGTTTTTT
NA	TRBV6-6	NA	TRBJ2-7	CASSYMGGLYEQYF	TGTGCCAGCAGTTACATGGGGGGACTCTACGAGCAGTACTTC
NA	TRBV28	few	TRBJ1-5	CASMVDSNQPQHF	TGTGCCAGCATGGTGGATAGCAATCAGCCCCAGCATTTT
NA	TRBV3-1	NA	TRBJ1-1	CASSQGVNTEAFF	TGTGCCAGCAGCCAAGGTGTGAACACTGAAGCTTTCTTT
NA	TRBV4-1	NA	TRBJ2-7	CASSQDLTESSYEQYF	TGCGCCAGCAGCCAAGATTTGACAGAGAGCTCCTACGAGCAGTACTTC
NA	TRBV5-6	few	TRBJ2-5	CASSPAGVTQYF	TGTGCCAGCAGCCCGGCCGGTGTGACCCAGTACTTC
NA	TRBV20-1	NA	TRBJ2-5	CSARELGIPRETQYF	TGCAGTGCTAGAGAATTGGGGATCCCGAGAGAGACCCAGTACTTC
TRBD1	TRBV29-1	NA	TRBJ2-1	CSGPGQGTDEQFF	TGCAGCGGTCCGGGACAGGGGACGGATGAGCAGTTCTTC
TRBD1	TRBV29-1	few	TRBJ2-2	CSVETGGTGELFF	TGCAGCGTTGAGACAGGGGGGACCGGGGAGCTGTTTTTT
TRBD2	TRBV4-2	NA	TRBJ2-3	CASSQEYTSGGWTDTQYF	TGTGCCAGCAGCCAAGAATATACTAGCGGGGGGTGGACAGATACGCAGTATTTT
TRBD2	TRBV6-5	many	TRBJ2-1	CASNGGGAGEEQFF	TGTGCCAGCAATGGCGGGGGGGCAGGTGAGGAGCAGTTCTTC
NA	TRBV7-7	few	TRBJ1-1	CASIRRETNTEAFF	TGTGCCAGCATCCGACGGGAGACGAACACTGAAGCTTTCTTT
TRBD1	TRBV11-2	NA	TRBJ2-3	CASSQRGGPADTQYF	TGTGCCAGCAGCCAGAGAGGGGGCCCAGCAGATACGCAGTATTTT
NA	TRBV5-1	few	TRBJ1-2	CASSLDPPAYGYTF	TGCGCCAGCAGCTTGGACCCGCCCGCTTATGGCTACACCTTC
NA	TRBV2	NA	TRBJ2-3	CASSEVPGWDTQYF	TGTGCCAGCAGTGAAGTGCCAGGATGGGATACGCAGTATTTT
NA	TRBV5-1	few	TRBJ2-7	CASSLDRGAYEQYF	TGCGCCAGCAGCTTGGACAGAGGGGCCTACGAGCAGTACTTC
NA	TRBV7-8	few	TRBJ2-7	CASSSSAEQYF	TGTGCCAGCAGCTCATCAGCCGAGCAGTACTTC
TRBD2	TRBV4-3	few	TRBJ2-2	CASSQTASGRTTGELFF	TGCGCCAGCAGCCAAACCGCTAGCGGGAGGACCACCGGGGAGCTGTTTTTT
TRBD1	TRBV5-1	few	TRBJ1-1	CASSNGQGATRWTEAFF	TGCGCCAGCAGCAATGGACAGGGGGCGACGAGGTGGACTGAAGCTTTCTTT